What follows is one T cell receptor (beta chain) and its context. In the study's own analysis: Estimation of nucleated cell counts was performed using reference gene primer amplification. Only in-frame clones appear in the TCRdb table, and some are missing; sequencing was by immunoSEQ multiplex PCR. That table furnishes V, J and clone size, whereas the DNA furnished D and trimming. The data show about 430,000 clones, about 88% seen once. This sample is part of a study of blood T cell repertoires in COVID-19. Study at large: The samples span acute and convalescent COVID-19 from the United States, Italy and Spain.

The study recruited exposed participants who had met a COVID-19 case within 2 weeks before entry. From germline, CDR1 is MNHEY and CDR2 SVGAGI. The V gene lost 2 bases and the J gene lost 0 bases, with 11 bases spanning the gap. This CDR3 has 16 amino acids. The sequence came from a woman aged 18-29 years who had been exposed to COVID-19. What was sequenced was PBMCs or T cells enriched from blood (not recorded which). The chain recombines TRBV6-5 with TRBJ1-3; TRBD1 might be the D (6 bases). CDR3 region: CASSYGDRLSGNTIYF. The CDR3 nucleotides read TGTGCCAGCAGTTACGGAGACAGGCTCTCTGGAAACACCATATATTTT.